This TCR beta chain was found in a study of blood T cells in healthy people across ages. Regarding this clonotype: Antigen: not known.

PCR was performed a second time for about 7 to 11 cycles using a sample-barcoded 5' primer and a J-beta primer mix. TCRdb re-analysed the 5' RACE reads in MiXCR, keeping a single row per CDR3 protein. This table has roughly 1,500,000 distinct CDR3 sequences, about 31% appearing once. V gave up 6 bases and J gave up 4 bases, with 19 bases separating them. The CDR3 extends over 14 amino acids. Germline values: CDR1 DFQATT, CDR2 SNEGSKA (reference sequence). Study results and limitations: Significant beta diversity loss was already apparent by age about 39, declining roughly linearly.

The source of this sequence is a woman aged 30 to 39 in good health. Source material: blood. V and J are TRBV20-1 and TRBJ2-7; no clear D gene. DNA for the CDR3: TGCAGTGCCAGACCGGCTAGAGGAGTGTACGAGCAGTACTTC. This sequence encodes CSARPARGVYEQYF.